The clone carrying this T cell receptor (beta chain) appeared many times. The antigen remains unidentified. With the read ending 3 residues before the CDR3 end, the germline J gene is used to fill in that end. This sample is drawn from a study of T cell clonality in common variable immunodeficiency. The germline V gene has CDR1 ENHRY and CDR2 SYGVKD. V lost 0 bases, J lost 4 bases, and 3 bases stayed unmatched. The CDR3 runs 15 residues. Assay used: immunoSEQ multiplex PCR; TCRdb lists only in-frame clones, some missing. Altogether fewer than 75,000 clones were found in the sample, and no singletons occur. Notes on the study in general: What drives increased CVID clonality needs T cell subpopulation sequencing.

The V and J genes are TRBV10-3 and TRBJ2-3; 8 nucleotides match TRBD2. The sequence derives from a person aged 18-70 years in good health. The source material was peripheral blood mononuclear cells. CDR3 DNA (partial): TGTGCCATCAGTGAGTCGAGCGGGAGTGCAGATACG. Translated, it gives CAISESSGSADT. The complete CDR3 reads CAISESSGSADTQYF.